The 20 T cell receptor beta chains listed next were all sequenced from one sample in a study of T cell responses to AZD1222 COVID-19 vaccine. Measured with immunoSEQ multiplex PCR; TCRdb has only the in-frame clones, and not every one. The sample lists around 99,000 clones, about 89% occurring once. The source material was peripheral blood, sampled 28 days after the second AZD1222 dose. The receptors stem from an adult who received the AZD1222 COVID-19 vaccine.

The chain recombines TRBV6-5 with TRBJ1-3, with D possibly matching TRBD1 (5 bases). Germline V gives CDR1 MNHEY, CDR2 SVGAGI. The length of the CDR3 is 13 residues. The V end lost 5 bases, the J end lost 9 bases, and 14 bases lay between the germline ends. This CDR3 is CASSTGTAGTIYF. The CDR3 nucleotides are TGTGCCAGCAGTACCGGGACCGCCGGCACCATATATTTT.

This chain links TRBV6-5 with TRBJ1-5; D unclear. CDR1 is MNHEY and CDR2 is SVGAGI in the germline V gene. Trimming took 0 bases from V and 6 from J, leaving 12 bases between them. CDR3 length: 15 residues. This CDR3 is CASSYSGSGIQPQHF. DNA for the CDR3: TGTGCCAGCAGTTACTCAGGGAGCGGGATTCAGCCCCAGCATTTT.

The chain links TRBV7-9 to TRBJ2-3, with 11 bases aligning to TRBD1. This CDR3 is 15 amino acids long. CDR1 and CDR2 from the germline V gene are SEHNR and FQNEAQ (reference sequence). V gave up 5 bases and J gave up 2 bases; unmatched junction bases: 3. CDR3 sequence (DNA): TGTGCCAGCAGCCGGGGACAGGGGGACACAGATACGCAGTATTTT. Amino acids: CASSRGQGDTDTQYF.

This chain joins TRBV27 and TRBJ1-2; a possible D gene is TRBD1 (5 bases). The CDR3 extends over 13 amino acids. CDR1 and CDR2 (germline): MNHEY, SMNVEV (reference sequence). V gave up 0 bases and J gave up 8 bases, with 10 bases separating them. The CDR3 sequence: CASSLSYRGGYTF. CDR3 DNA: TGTGCCAGCAGTTTATCTTATAGGGGAGGCTACACCTTC.

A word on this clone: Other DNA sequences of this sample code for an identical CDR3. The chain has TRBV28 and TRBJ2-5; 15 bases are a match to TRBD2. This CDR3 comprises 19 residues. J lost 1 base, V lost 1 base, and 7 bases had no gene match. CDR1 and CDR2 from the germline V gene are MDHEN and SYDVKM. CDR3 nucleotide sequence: TGTGCCAGCAGTTTATATGTCGGACTAGCGGGGGGGTTCCAAGAGACCCAGTACTTC. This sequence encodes CASSLYVGLAGGFQETQYF.

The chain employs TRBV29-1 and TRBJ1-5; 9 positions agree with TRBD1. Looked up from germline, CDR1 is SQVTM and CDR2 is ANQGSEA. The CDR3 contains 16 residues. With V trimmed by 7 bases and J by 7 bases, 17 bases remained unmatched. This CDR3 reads CSEFQDRGRTGQPQHF. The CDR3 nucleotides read TGCAGCGAGTTTCAAGACAGGGGGAGGACTGGACAGCCCCAGCATTTT.

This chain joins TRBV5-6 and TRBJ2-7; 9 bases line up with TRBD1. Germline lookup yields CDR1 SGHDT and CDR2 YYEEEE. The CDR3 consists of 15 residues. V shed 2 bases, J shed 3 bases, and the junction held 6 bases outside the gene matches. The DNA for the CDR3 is TGTGCCAGCAGCTTAGGGACAGGGCTATACTACGAGCAGTACTTC. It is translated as CASSLGTGLYYEQYF.

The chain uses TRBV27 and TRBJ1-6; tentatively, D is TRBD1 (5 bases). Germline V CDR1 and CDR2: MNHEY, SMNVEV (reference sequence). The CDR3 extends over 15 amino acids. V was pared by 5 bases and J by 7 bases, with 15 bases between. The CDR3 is CASSILQDLNSPLHF. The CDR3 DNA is TGTGCCAGCAGTATACTACAGGATCTGAATTCACCCCTCCACTTT.

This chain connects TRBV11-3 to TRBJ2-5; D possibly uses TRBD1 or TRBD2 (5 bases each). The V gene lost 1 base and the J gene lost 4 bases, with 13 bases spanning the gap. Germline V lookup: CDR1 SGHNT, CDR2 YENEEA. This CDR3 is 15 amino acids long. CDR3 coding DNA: TGTGCCAGCAGCTTAGCCGGGGCCGCCGGAGAGACCCAGTACTTC. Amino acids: CASSLAGAAGETQYF.

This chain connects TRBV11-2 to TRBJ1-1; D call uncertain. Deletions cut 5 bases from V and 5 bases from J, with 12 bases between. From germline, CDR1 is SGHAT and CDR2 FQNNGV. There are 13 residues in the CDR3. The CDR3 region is CASSRSRVTEAFF. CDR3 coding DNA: TGTGCCAGCAGCCGGTCGAGGGTAACTGAAGCTTTCTTT.

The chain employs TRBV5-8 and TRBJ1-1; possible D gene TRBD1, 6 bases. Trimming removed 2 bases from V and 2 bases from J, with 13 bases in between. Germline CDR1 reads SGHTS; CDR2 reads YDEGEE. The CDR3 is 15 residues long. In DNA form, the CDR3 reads TGTGCCAGCAGCTTAGTAGGGGGGGTAAACACTGAAGCTTTCTTT. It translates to CASSLVGGVNTEAFF.

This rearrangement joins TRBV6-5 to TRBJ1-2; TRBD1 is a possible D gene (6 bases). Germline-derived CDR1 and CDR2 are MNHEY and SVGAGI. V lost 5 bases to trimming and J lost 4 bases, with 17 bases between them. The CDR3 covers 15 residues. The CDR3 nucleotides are TGTGCCAGCAGTCCAACTAACAGGGCTGCCTATGGCTACACCTTC. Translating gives CASSPTNRAAYGYTF.

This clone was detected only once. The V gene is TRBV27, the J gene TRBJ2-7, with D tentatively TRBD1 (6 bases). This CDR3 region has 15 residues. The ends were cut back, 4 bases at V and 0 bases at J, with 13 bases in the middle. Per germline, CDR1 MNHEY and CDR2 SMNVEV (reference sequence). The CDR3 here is CASSSIRDNSYEQYF. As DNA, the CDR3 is TGTGCCAGCAGTTCTATCCGGGACAACTCCTACGAGCAGTACTTC.

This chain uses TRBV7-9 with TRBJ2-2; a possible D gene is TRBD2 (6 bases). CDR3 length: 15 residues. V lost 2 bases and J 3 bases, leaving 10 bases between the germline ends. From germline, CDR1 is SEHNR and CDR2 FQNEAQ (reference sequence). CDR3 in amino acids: CASSLMAGYTGELFF. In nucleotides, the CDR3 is TGTGCCAGCAGCTTAATGGCGGGATACACCGGGGAGCTGTTTTTT.

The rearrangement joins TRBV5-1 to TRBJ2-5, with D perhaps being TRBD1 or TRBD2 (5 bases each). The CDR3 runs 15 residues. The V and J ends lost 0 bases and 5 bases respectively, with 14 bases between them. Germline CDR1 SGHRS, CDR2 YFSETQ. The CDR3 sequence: CASSLGAGRGETQYF. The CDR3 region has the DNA TGCGCCAGCAGCTTGGGCGCAGGGCGAGGGGAGACCCAGTACTTC.

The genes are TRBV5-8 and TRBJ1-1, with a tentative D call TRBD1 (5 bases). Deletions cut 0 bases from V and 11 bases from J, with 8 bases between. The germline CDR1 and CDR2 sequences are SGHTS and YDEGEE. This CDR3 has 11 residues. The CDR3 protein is CASSLVGGAFF. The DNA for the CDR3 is TGTGCCAGCAGCTTGGTGGGGGGGGCTTTCTTT. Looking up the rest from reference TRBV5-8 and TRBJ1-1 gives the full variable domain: EAGVTQSPTHLIKTRGQQATLRCSPISGHTSVYWYQQALGLGLQFLLWYDEGEERNRGNFPPRFSGRQFPNYSSELNVNALELEDSALYLCASSLVGGAFFGQGTRLTVV.

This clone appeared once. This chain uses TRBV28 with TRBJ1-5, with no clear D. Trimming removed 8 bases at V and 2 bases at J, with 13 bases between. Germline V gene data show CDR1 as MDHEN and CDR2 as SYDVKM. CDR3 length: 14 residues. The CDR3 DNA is TGTGCCAGCCGAGACACGGGAGGCAATCAGCCCCAGCATTTT. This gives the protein CASRDTGGNQPQHF.

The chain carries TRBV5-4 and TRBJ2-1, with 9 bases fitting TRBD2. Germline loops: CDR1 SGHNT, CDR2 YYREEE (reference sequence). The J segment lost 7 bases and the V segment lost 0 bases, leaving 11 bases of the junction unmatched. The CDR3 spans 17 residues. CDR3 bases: TGTGCCAGCAGCTTGGGAACCCTGCGGGGGGGCCTGAATGAGCAGTTCTTC. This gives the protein CASSLGTLRGGLNEQFF.

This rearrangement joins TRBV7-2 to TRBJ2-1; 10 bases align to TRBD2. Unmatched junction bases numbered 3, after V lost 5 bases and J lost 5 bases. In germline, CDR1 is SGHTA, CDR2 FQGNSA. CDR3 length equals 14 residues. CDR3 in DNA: TGTGCCAGCAGCACCGGACTAGCGGACAATGAGCAGTTCTTC. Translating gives CASSTGLADNEQFF.

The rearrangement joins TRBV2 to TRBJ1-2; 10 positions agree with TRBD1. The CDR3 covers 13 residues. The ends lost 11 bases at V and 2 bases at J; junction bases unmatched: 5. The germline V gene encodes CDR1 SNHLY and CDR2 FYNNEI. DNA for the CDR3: TGTGCCGCTACGACAGGGGGCAACTATGGCTACACCTTC. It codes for CAATTGGNYGYTF.